This T cell receptor beta chain was captured in a study of blood T cells in healthy people across ages. Study outcomes and limitations: Estimated diversity across one million T cells was deemed an underestimate. Significant beta diversity loss was already apparent by age approximately 36, declining roughly linearly.

Then a second PCR, running roughly 7 to 11 cycles, was carried out with a sample-barcoded 5' primer and a J-beta primer mix. From the 5' RACE reads, TCRdb called clonotypes with MiXCR, one entry per CDR3 protein. The data contain 760,000 or so distinct CDR3 sequences, approximately 25% of them seen just once; the ten biggest clones take up more than 8%. The total RNA that was extracted per sample amounted to at least 5.5 micrograms. As to this clonotype: Its antigen is unknown.

These same records also appear under a second study, on T cells of mothers and their children.

The sequence derives from a boy aged 5 to 17 in good health. The specimen sequenced was blood.

This CDR3 is CSATIYEQYV. CDR3 sequence (DNA): TGCAGTGCTACAATCTACGAGCAGTACGTC. The chain employs TRBV20-1 and TRBJ2-7, with no clear D. Germline lookup yields CDR1 DFQATT and CDR2 SNEGSKA (reference sequence). The CDR3 is made up of 10 amino acids. V was cut by 4 bases and J by 3 bases, with 4 bases left in between.